These 18 T cell receptor beta chains share one sample of origin, sequenced in a study of blood T cell repertoires in COVID-19. Using immunoSEQ multiplex PCR, the repertoire was profiled, and TCRdb retains in-frame clones only, with some absent. This table has about 120,000 clones, 82% appearing once. Material for sequencing was peripheral blood. Receptor source: a human donor in a cohort sampled during active COVID-19.

There are a few counts of this clone. J is TRBJ2-3 and V is TRBV9; the match to TRBD1 covers 9 bases. CDR3 length: 17 amino acids. Germline assignment: CDR1 SGDLS and CDR2 YYNGEE. Trimming took 3 bases from V and 4 from J; bases not matched to a gene: 12. The DNA of the CDR3 is TGTGCCAGCAGCGCCGGGACAGGGAATGGATTTGCAGATACGCAGTATTTT. Its protein is CASSAGTGNGFADTQYF.

V is TRBV10-3 and J is TRBJ1-4, with 8 bases lining up with TRBD1. Germline V gives CDR1 ENHRY, CDR2 SYGVKD. CDR3 size: 14 residues. The V gene end was trimmed by 6 bases and the J gene end by 5 bases; junction bases not matched to a gene: 5. Here the CDR3 DNA reads TGTGCCATCAGCCGTGGACAGGGAAATGAAAAACTGTTTTTT. Residues: CAISRGQGNEKLFF.

The genes are TRBV19 and TRBJ1-6, with 7 bases matching TRBD1. Germline loops: CDR1 LNHDA, CDR2 SQIVND (reference sequence). V dropped 5 bases and J dropped 4; count of bases not matched to a gene: 8. There are 16 residues in the CDR3. The CDR3 sequence is CASSPGGQFYNSPLHF. The CDR3 coding sequence is TGTGCCAGTAGTCCCGGGGGACAGTTTTATAATTCACCCCTCCACTTT.

This clone was observed once. The junction departs from the called germline gene at one end, perhaps through a read error. The rearrangement links TRBV6-5 to TRBJ1-1; 7 nucleotides line up with TRBD1. The germline gives CDR1 MNHEY, CDR2 SVGAGI. The CDR3 runs 13 residues. The CDR3 sequence: CASSISGTAPVVF. The CDR3 DNA reads as TGTGCCAGCAGCATATCGGGGACAGCGCCCGTAGTCTTT.

The chain is built from TRBV5-4 and TRBJ2-5; 7 nucleotides match TRBD2. Germline values: CDR1 SGHNT, CDR2 YYREEE (reference sequence). J lost 5 bases, V lost 5 bases, and 9 bases had no gene match. This CDR3 has 14 amino acids. CDR3 sequence: CASRKTGGRETQYF. The CDR3 region has the DNA TGTGCCAGCAGAAAAACGGGGGGTCGGGAGACCCAGTACTTC.

As DNA, the CDR3 is TGTGCCAGCAGTTACGCCAGGGGGGCAGGAGATCACTACTTC. Translated, it gives CASSYARGAGDHYF. V gene TRBV6-5 combines with J gene TRBJ2-7, with D possibly matching TRBD1 (7 bases). V was cut by 2 bases and J by 13 bases, with 21 bases left in between. Per germline, CDR1 MNHEY and CDR2 SVGAGI. The CDR3 runs 14 residues.

The rearrangement links TRBV3-1 (or the pseudogene TRBV3-2) to TRBJ1-5; maybe TRBD1 (5 bases). Trimming shortened V by 6 bases and J by 4 bases, and 13 bases separated the two germline ends. The CDR3 covers 14 residues. CDR1 LGHDT and CDR2 YNNKEL come from the germline V gene (reference sequence). Here the CDR3 reads CASSHQGGNQPQHF. The CDR3 nucleotides are TGTGCCAGCAGTCATCAGGGAGGAAATCAGCCCCAGCATTTT.

The V gene is TRBV29-1, the J gene TRBJ1-1, with 7 bases identical to TRBD1. Germline CDR1 is SQVTM and CDR2 is ANQGSEA. The CDR3 contains 12 residues. V trimming: 3 bases; J trimming: 11 bases; junction bases outside the gene matches: 9. The CDR3 here is CSVESGGAAAFF. DNA of the CDR3: TGCAGCGTTGAGTCAGGGGGTGCTGCGGCTTTCTTT. Full variable domain (outside the CDR3, taken from reference TRBV29-1 and TRBJ1-1): SAVISQKPSRDICQRGTSLTIQCQVDSQVTMMFWYRQQPGQSLTLIATANQGSEATYESGFVIDKFPISRPNLTFSTLTVSNMSPEDSSIYLCSVESGGAAAFFGQGTRLTVV.

The rearrangement uses TRBV7-2 and TRBJ1-2; 8 bases map to TRBD1. The CDR3 runs 14 residues. J was trimmed by 2 bases and V by 2 bases; bases with no gene match: 1. CDR1 and CDR2 from the germline V gene are SGHTA and FQGNSA. CDR3 bases: TGTGCCAGCAGCTTAAACAGGGGGAACTATGGCTACACCTTC. This encodes CASSLNRGNYGYTF.

This chain links TRBV5-1 with TRBJ1-6; no definite D call. The CDR3 totals 13 residues. Germline-derived CDR1 and CDR2 are SGHRS and YFSETQ. The V gene lost 0 bases and the J gene lost 8 bases, with 6 bases spanning the gap. CDR3 DNA: TGCGCCAGCAGCTTGGACGGGTATTCACCCCTCCACTTT. Translating it yields CASSLDGYSPLHF.

The chain links TRBV2 to TRBJ2-2; 13 nucleotides line up with TRBD2. The CDR3 extends over 16 amino acids. The V segment lost 8 bases and the J segment 6 bases; nucleotides outside the gene matches: 9. Germline CDR1 SNHLY, CDR2 FYNNEI. For the CDR3, the DNA is TGTGCCAGCCAGTGGACTAGCGGGGGAGGGGCCGGGGAGCTGTTTTTT. Protein: CASQWTSGGGAGELFF.

This clone was seen a few times. The V gene is TRBV4-1, the J gene TRBJ2-3; TRBD2 aligns across 16 bases. This CDR3 has 19 amino acids. Trimming cost V 2 bases and J 2 bases; bases outside gene matches: 7. Per germline, CDR1 MGHRA and CDR2 YSYEKL. The CDR3 sequence is CASSQPGLAGGPDTDTQYF. The CDR3 DNA follows: TGCGCCAGCAGCCAACCGGGACTAGCGGGGGGGCCTGACACAGATACGCAGTATTTT.

The chain couples TRBV6-5 to TRBJ1-1; TRBD1 is a possible D gene (6 bases). This CDR3 region has 12 residues. Germline V gene lookup returns CDR1 MNHEY and CDR2 SVGAGI. V was clipped by 6 bases and J by 4 bases, with 9 bases between them. The CDR3: CASRSTGTEAFF. In DNA, the CDR3 is TGTGCCAGCAGATCGACAGGCACTGAAGCTTTCTTT.

This chain links TRBV5-1 with TRBJ2-5, with 9 bases aligning to TRBD2. After removal of 0 bases from V and 1 base from J, the junction contained 4 bases not matched to a gene. Germline V gene sequence: CDR1 SGHRS, CDR2 YFSETQ. The CDR3 totals 16 residues. CDR3 sequence reads: CASSLGSGGPQETQYF. The CDR3 DNA sequence: TGCGCCAGCAGCTTGGGCAGCGGGGGGCCCCAAGAGACCCAGTACTTC.

This chain connects TRBV5-1 to TRBJ2-1, with 13 nucleotides matching TRBD2. The ends lost 4 bases at V and 5 bases at J; junction bases unmatched: 6. Germline CDR1 is SGHRS and CDR2 is YFSETQ. The CDR3 has 16 residues. CDR3 bases: TGCGCCAGCAGCCCAGGGACTAGCGGGGCACACAATGAGCAGTTCTTC. This sequence encodes CASSPGTSGAHNEQFF.

The chain links TRBV6-5 to TRBJ2-7, with D perhaps matching TRBD1 (6 bases). The CDR3 consists of 13 residues. V was clipped by 0 bases and J by 12 bases, with 15 bases between them. Germline assignment: CDR1 MNHEY and CDR2 SVGAGI. The CDR3: CASSYSGHPTLYF. CDR3 coding DNA: TGTGCCAGCAGTTACTCGGGACATCCCACCCTGTACTTC.

The J gene is TRBJ1-6, the V gene TRBV5-6; a possible D gene is TRBD1 (6 bases). The CDR3 consists of 15 residues. V lost 1 base and J 8 bases, leaving 13 bases between the germline ends. The germline CDR1 and CDR2 sequences are SGHDT and YYEEEE. CDR3: CASSLPGARDSPLHF. CDR3 DNA: TGTGCCAGCAGCTTGCCAGGGGCTAGGGATTCACCCCTCCACTTT.

V gene TRBV20-1 combines with J gene TRBJ1-1; tentative D call: TRBD1 (6 bases). Deletions cut 3 bases from V and 3 bases from J, with 17 bases between. This CDR3 has 15 amino acids. Germline-derived CDR1 and CDR2 are DFQATT and SNEGSKA (reference sequence). The CDR3 here is CSASAGGERHTEAFF. The CDR3, as DNA: TGCAGTGCTAGTGCTGGGGGCGAGAGGCACACTGAAGCTTTCTTT.